This T cell receptor beta chain comes out of a study of cytomegalovirus exposure and HLA in healthy donors. CDR3 length: 18 amino acids. Germline CDR1 SGHNT, CDR2 YENEEA. V was clipped by 6 bases and J by 6 bases, with 27 bases between them. Primers: 60 Vbeta forward and 13 Jbeta reverse. Some clones are missing from TCRdb's copy, which holds only in-frame ones; the method was immunoSEQ multiplex PCR. The sample comprises about 250,000 clones, roughly 73% of which are singletons, and under 0.6% rests with the top ten. This chain links TRBV11-3 with TRBJ2-1; tentatively, D is TRBD2 (7 bases). This sequence was found in a boy aged 5-17 years in good health and CMV-seronegative. Sample: PBMCs. DNA of the CDR3: TGTGCCAGCAGTACCTACTTCGGGGGACGGGGGGCCCTCAATGAGCAGTTCTTC. Protein product: CASSTYFGGRGALNEQFF. The whole variable domain, remainder taken from reference TRBV11-3 and TRBJ2-1, is EAGVVQSPRYKIIEKKQPVAFWCNPISGHNTLYWYLQNLGQGPELLIRYENEEAVDDSQLPKDRFSAERLKGVDSTLKIQPAELGDSAVYLCASSTYFGGRGALNEQFFGPGTRLTVL.